Detailed here is one T cell receptor (beta chain). The data derive from a study of cytomegalovirus exposure and HLA in healthy donors. Trimming took off 2 bases at V and 6 bases at J, with 16 bases between the two ends. The CDR3 is 15 residues long. Germline V gene data show CDR1 as LNHDA and CDR2 as SQIVND (reference sequence). The PCR had 60 Vbeta and 13 Jbeta primers. In the original processing: In a later analysis, 80 million to 100 million unique TCR beta chains included roughly 11 million shared by two or more donors. Profiled with immunoSEQ multiplex PCR; TCRdb holds only in-frame clones, not every one. Clone size and the V and J calls come from that table; the DNA yielded D and trimming. This table has about 88,000 clones, approximately 70% appearing once.

Sequenced: PBMCs. The TCR was taken from a man in his fifties in good health and CMV-seronegative. The chain recombines TRBV19 with TRBJ1-2, with D possibly matching TRBD1 (5 bases). The CDR3 protein is CASSISPPGMNGYTF. In DNA form, the CDR3 reads TGTGCCAGTAGTATAAGCCCCCCAGGGATGAATGGCTACACCTTC.